This entry lists 12 T cell receptor beta chains sequenced from one sample in a study of chemoradiotherapy in HPV16-positive cancers. Measured with immunoSEQ multiplex PCR; TCRdb has only the in-frame clones, and not every one. The sample has some 2,500 clones; 85% are singletons. The material sequenced was tumor tissue, taken from a patient who underwent chemoradiotherapy. The receptors originated from a human donor with HPV-associated anogenital cancer.

DNA of the CDR3: TGTGCCAGCAGCCCCGAAGGGGGGACAGTTAACCCCTACGAGCAGTACTTC. Protein sequence: CASSPEGGTVNPYEQYF. The rearrangement uses TRBV14 and TRBJ2-7; the D gene is possibly TRBD1 (7 bases). V was cut by 4 bases and J by 2 bases, with 21 bases left in between. The CDR3 loop spans 17 amino acids. The germline CDR1 and CDR2 sequences are SGHDN and FVKESK.

This clone was counted once. The V gene is TRBV6-6, the J gene TRBJ2-5; TRBD1 agrees at 7 bases. CDR1 and CDR2 from the germline V gene are MNHNY and SVGAGI (reference sequence). The CDR3 is 15 residues long. The J segment lost 4 bases and the V segment lost 3 bases, leaving 8 bases of the junction unmatched. The chain's CDR3 is CASSYNRDRRETQYF. DNA for the CDR3: TGTGCCAGCAGTTATAATAGGGACAGAAGAGAGACCCAGTACTTC.

V and J are TRBV6-5 and TRBJ1-1, with 7 bases lining up with TRBD1. The CDR3 is 14 amino acids. Germline V gene data show CDR1 as MNHEY and CDR2 as SVGAGI. V shed 7 bases and J 4 bases; nucleotides not matched to a gene: 9. CDR3 sequence (DNA): TGTGCCAGCAATCTACAGGGGATCGGCACTGAAGCTTTCTTT. This translates into CASNLQGIGTEAFF.

This clone was detected once. This chain links TRBV4-1 with TRBJ2-7; D possibly corresponds to TRBD1 (6 bases). The CDR3 consists of 14 residues. Germline lookup yields CDR1 MGHRA and CDR2 YSYEKL. V lost 0 bases to trimming and J lost 9 bases, with 15 bases between them. The CDR3: CASSQENRDMMQYF. CDR3 coding DNA: TGCGCCAGCAGCCAAGAGAACAGGGACATGATGCAGTACTTC.

V usage is TRBV9 and J usage is TRBJ1-1; D remains unclear. V was cut by 4 bases and J by 1 base, with 8 bases left in between. The CDR3 consists of 13 residues. Germline loops: CDR1 SGDLS, CDR2 YYNGEE. The CDR3 loop is CASSPQWNTEAFF. CDR3 sequence (DNA): TGTGCCAGCAGCCCCCAGTGGAACACTGAAGCTTTCTTT. Variable domain in full (rest from reference TRBV9 and TRBJ1-1): DSGVTQTPKHLITATGQRVTLRCSPRSGDLSVYWYQQSLDQGLQFLIQYYNGEERAKGNILERFSAQQFPDLHSELNLSSLELGDSALYFCASSPQWNTEAFFGQGTRLTVV.

The chain joins TRBV4-2 to TRBJ2-5; perhaps TRBD2 as D (6 bases). Between the trimmed V and J ends, which lost 0 bases and 5 bases, there was a span of 16 bases. CDR3 length: 16 residues. CDR1 LGHNA and CDR2 YNFKEQ come from the germline V gene. CDR3 sequence (DNA): TGTGCCAGCAGCCAAGATTCCCTAGCCGGAGGGGAGACCCAGTACTTC. Translated, it gives CASSQDSLAGGETQYF.

The chain couples TRBV30 to TRBJ1-2; D is possibly TRBD1 (5 bases). This CDR3 is built from 14 residues. The V end was cut by 2 bases, the J end by 4 bases, with 14 bases between. CDR1 and CDR2 (germline): GTSNPN, SVGIG (reference sequence). This CDR3 reads CAWSFPGPRYGYTF. DNA of the CDR3: TGTGCCTGGAGTTTCCCAGGGCCTCGCTATGGCTACACCTTC.

This chain joins TRBV7-9 and TRBJ1-3; possible D gene TRBD1, 5 bases. CDR3 length: 15 residues. V was shortened by 3 bases and J by 0 bases, with 9 bases between the two germline ends. Germline loops: CDR1 SEHNR, CDR2 FQNEAQ (reference sequence). CDR3 loop: CASSFGASSGNTIYF. Written as DNA, the CDR3 is TGTGCCAGCAGCTTCGGGGCGAGCTCTGGAAACACCATATATTTT.

This clone has only one observation. V and J are TRBV7-9 and TRBJ2-3; the match to TRBD2 covers 7 bases. Germline V gene data show CDR1 as SEHNR and CDR2 as FQNEAQ (reference sequence). The CDR3 runs 15 residues. Trimming took 4 bases from V and 4 from J; bases not matched to a gene: 8. This CDR3 reads CASSWGGSAADTQYF. CDR3 DNA sequence: TGTGCCAGCAGCTGGGGCGGGAGTGCAGCAGATACGCAGTATTTT.

The rearrangement links TRBV4-1 to TRBJ1-1, with a tentative D call TRBD1 (5 bases). The CDR3 extends over 15 amino acids. The germline gives CDR1 MGHRA, CDR2 YSYEKL. Trimming pared 1 base from V and 5 bases from J, leaving 14 bases between. The chain's CDR3 is CASSQGQGFSTEAFF. In DNA, the CDR3 is TGCGCCAGCAGCCAAGGCCAGGGCTTTTCGACTGAAGCTTTCTTT.

This clone appeared a few times. The chain's CDR3 is CSVKFNEQFF. The CDR3 region has the DNA TGCAGCGTTAAATTCAATGAGCAGTTCTTC. The V and J genes are TRBV29-1 and TRBJ2-1; no reliable D call. CDR1 and CDR2 (germline): SQVTM, ANQGSEA. The CDR3 totals 10 residues. With 5 bases removed from V and 6 bases from J, the gap between germline ends came to 5 bases.

This chain uses TRBV28 with TRBJ2-5, with unresolved D. With 2 bases removed from V and 2 bases from J, the gap between germline ends came to 9 bases. Germline assignment: CDR1 MDHEN and CDR2 SYDVKM. CDR3 length: 14 residues. In DNA, the CDR3 is TGTGCCAGCAGTTTAATCGGGTTTCAAGAGACCCAGTACTTC. Protein sequence: CASSLIGFQETQYF.